This TCR beta chain was captured by sequencing in a study of shared clonotypes between healthy human individuals. Study-wide results and caveats: Between a few donors, naive CD4 clonotypes were shared at a level of about 5%. Among donors, clonotype sharing was expected to be affected by sequencing depth. Naive subsets, compared against memory subsets, generally had larger estimated richness values.

V gave up 3 bases and J gave up 3 bases, with 12 bases separating them. The germline gives CDR1 SGHVS, CDR2 FQNEAQ. The CDR3 length is 15 residues. Generated by immunoSEQ multiplex PCR, the TCRdb table keeps only in-frame clones and is missing some. The sample comprises about 2.3 million clones, 93% of which are singletons, and under 0.45% rests with the top ten. Worth noting for this clone: Its antigen is still unknown.

This chain joins TRBV7-8 and TRBJ2-1; D possibly corresponds to TRBD2 (5 bases). The source material was naive CD4+ T cells from PBMCs. As for subset: CD45RA+ positively selected. The source is a man younger than 30 in good health. Some clones in this sample may be carry-over from other donors' samples. The CDR3 sequence is CASSLGTGNYNEQFF. The CDR3 region has the DNA TGTGCCAGCAGCTTGGGTACGGGGAACTACAATGAGCAGTTCTTC.